This T cell receptor beta chain was documented in a study of shared clonotypes between healthy human individuals. Findings and caveats of the study: Clonotypes that were shared across a handful of donors made up approximately 5% of naive CD4 clonotypes. Measured sharing among donors was expected to vary with sequencing depth. Despite large depth, rarefaction showed incomplete sorted-subset sequencing.

A remark on this clone: Its antigen is as yet unknown.

Germline values: CDR1 GTSNPN, CDR2 SVGIG (reference sequence). The CDR3 has 14 amino acids. The ends were cut back, 1 base at V and 0 bases at J, with 8 bases in the middle. Cells designated naive CD8 were CD45RO-negative and were positively selected for CCR7, with terminally differentiated effector memory CD45RA+ cells excluded. Every one of the donors was a Caucasian adult that lived in Nashville, Tennessee. Repertoires were generated with immunoSEQ multiplex PCR, while TCRdb's copy carries only in-frame clones and drops some. Of about 2 million clones in the sample, roughly 94% were seen once. The V call is TRBV30, the J call TRBJ2-3; possibly TRBD1 for D (5 bases). Sample: naive CD8+ T cells sorted from blood. The clonotype was recovered from a man aged 18 to 29 in good health. The CDR3 spells CAWSGQPSTDTQYF. In DNA, the CDR3 is TGTGCCTGGAGTGGACAGCCTAGCACAGATACGCAGTATTTT.